One and the same sample provided the 10 T cell receptor beta chains below, sequenced in a study of T cell responses to AZD1222 COVID-19 vaccine. Produced via immunoSEQ multiplex PCR; TCRdb's table is partial and in-frame only. The sample lists approximately 130,000 clones, 70% to 90% occurring once. The sample in question was peripheral blood, obtained 28 days after the second AZD1222 dose. The receptors shown here come from an adult who received the AZD1222 COVID-19 vaccine.

This rearrangement joins TRBV7-9 to TRBJ1-1, with 10 positions matching TRBD1. Trimming took 5 bases from V and 3 from J; bases not matched to a gene: 3. The germline CDR1 and CDR2 sequences are SEHNR and FQNEAQ (reference sequence). The CDR3 extends over 14 amino acids. In DNA form, the CDR3 reads TGTGCCAGCAGCATCGGACAGGGGGACACTGAAGCTTTCTTT. It specifies CASSIGQGDTEAFF.

This chain connects TRBV30 to TRBJ2-7, with 7 nucleotides matching TRBD1. The ends lost 0 bases at V and 3 bases at J; junction bases unmatched: 2. CDR3 size: 13 residues. Germline CDR1 GTSNPN, CDR2 SVGIG (reference sequence). CDR3 in amino acids: CAWSVAGGYEQYF. The CDR3 DNA reads as TGTGCCTGGAGTGTAGCAGGGGGCTACGAGCAGTACTTC.

The chain is built from TRBV19 and TRBJ1-5; D gene ambiguous. Germline assignment: CDR1 LNHDA and CDR2 SQIVND (reference sequence). The CDR3 length is 14 residues. V lost 4 bases and J lost 5, with 12 bases in between. CDR3 residues: CASSNGRRDQPQHF. As DNA, the CDR3 is TGTGCCAGTAGTAACGGACGGCGGGATCAGCCCCAGCATTTT.

The chain combines TRBV18 with TRBJ1-1; 9 nucleotides line up with TRBD1. With 2 bases clipped from V and 3 bases from J, the junction kept 10 bases outside the gene matches. Germline V lookup: CDR1 KGHSH, CDR2 LQKENI. This CDR3 is built from 17 residues. The DNA of the CDR3 is TGTGCCAGCTCACCAAAAGAGAAGGGACAGGGTGACACTGAAGCTTTCTTT. It encodes CASSPKEKGQGDTEAFF.

This clone was seen just once. The chain employs TRBV11-3 and TRBJ2-3; 10 nucleotides agree with TRBD2. After removal of 3 bases from V and 2 bases from J, the junction contained 11 bases not matched to a gene. The germline V gene encodes CDR1 SGHNT and CDR2 YENEEA. The CDR3 loop spans 18 amino acids. DNA for the CDR3: TGTGCCAGCAGCTTCAAGCGGTCAGCGGGAGGGCCCACAGATACGCAGTATTTT. Translation gives CASSFKRSAGGPTDTQYF.

V usage is TRBV4-3 and J usage is TRBJ2-1; a weak D match, TRBD1 (6 bases). Between the trimmed V and J ends, which lost 0 bases and 10 bases, there was a span of 16 bases. CDR3 size: 15 residues. CDR1 is LGHNA and CDR2 is YSLEER in the germline V gene. CDR3 sequence: CASSQETGPLSEQFF. The CDR3 DNA reads as TGCGCCAGCAGCCAAGAGACAGGCCCCCTCTCGGAGCAGTTCTTC.

This clone was seen more than once but under ten times. The chain employs TRBV29-1 and TRBJ2-3; 9 positions agree with TRBD2. The CDR3 is made up of 14 amino acids. V was clipped by 5 bases and J by 2 bases; unmatched bases: 5. CDR1 and CDR2 (germline): SQVTM, ANQGSEA. DNA for the CDR3: TGCAGCGTTCGTAGCGGGAGCCTCACAGATACGCAGTATTTT. It yields the protein CSVRSGSLTDTQYF.

The chain couples TRBV7-3 to TRBJ1-1; tentatively, D is TRBD1 (5 bases). Deletions cut 1 base from V and 7 bases from J, with 10 bases between. Germline CDR1 reads SGHTA; CDR2 reads FQGTGA. The length of the CDR3 is 13 residues. The CDR3 sequence is CASSLKSGIEAFF. The CDR3 nucleotides read TGTGCCAGCAGCTTAAAGTCAGGGATTGAAGCTTTCTTT.

The J gene is TRBJ2-5, the V gene TRBV28, with 9 bases identical to TRBD2. Trimming took 2 bases from V and 4 from J; bases not matched to a gene: 2. The CDR3 spans 14 residues. Germline V gene lookup returns CDR1 MDHEN and CDR2 SYDVKM. The chain's CDR3 is CASSLARGGETQYF. For the CDR3, the DNA is TGTGCCAGCAGTTTAGCGCGGGGGGGAGAGACCCAGTACTTC.

The V and J genes are TRBV19 and TRBJ1-1; tentatively, D is TRBD1 (6 bases). The CDR3 sequence is 17 residues long. Germline assignment: CDR1 LNHDA and CDR2 SQIVND (reference sequence). The germline V and J ends were trimmed by 5 bases and 1 base, with 20 bases remaining between them. The CDR3: CASSSLGGFGANTEAFF. The CDR3 nucleotides are TGTGCCAGTAGTTCCCTAGGGGGTTTCGGAGCGAACACTGAAGCTTTCTTT.